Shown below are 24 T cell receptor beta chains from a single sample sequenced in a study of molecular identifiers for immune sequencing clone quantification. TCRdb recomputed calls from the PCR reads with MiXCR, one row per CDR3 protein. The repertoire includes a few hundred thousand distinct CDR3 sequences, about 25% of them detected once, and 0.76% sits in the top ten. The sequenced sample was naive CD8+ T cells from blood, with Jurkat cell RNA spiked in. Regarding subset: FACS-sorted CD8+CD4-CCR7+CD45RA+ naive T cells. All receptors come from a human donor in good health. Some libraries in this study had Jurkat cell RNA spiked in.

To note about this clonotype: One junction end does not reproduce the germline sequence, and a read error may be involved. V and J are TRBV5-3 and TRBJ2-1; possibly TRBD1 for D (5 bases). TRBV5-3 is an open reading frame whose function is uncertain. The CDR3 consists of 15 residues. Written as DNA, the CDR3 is TGTGCCAGCAGCTTTGGGGCAGGGACCTACAATGAGCAGTTCTTC. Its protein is CASSFGAGTYNEQFF.

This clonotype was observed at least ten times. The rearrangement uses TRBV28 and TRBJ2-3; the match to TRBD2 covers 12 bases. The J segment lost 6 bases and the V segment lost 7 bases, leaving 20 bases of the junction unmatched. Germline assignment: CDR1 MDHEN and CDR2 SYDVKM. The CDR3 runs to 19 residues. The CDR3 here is CASKPTRGATSGSSDTQYF. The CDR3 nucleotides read TGTGCCAGCAAACCAACCCGGGGGGCGACTAGCGGGAGTTCGGATACGCAGTATTTT.

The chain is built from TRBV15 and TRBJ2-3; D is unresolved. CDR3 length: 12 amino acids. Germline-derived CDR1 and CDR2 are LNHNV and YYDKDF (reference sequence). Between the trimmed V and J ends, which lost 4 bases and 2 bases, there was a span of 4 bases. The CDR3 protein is CATSTDTDTQYF. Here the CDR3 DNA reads TGTGCCACCAGCACCGACACAGATACGCAGTATTTT.

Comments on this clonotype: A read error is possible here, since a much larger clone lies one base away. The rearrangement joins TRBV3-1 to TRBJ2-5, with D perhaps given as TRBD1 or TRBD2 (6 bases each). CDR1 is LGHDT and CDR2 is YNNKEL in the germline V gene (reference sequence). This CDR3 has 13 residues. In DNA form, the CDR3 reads TGTGCCAGCAGCTCAGCATCGGTGAGGGGGGAGGACTTC. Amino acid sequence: CASSSASVRGEDF.

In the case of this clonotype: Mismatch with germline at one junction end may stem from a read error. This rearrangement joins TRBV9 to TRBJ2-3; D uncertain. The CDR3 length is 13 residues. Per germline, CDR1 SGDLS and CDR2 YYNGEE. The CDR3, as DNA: TGTGCCAGCAGCGTAGGACATCCCGATACGCGGTATTTT. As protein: CASSVGHPDTRYF. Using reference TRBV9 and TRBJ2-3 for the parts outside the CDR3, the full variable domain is DSGVTQTPKHLITATGQRVTLRCSPRSGDLSVYWYQQSLDQGLQFLIQYYNGEERAKGNILERFSAQQFPDLHSELNLSSLELGDSALYFCASSVGHPDTRYFGPGTRLTVL.

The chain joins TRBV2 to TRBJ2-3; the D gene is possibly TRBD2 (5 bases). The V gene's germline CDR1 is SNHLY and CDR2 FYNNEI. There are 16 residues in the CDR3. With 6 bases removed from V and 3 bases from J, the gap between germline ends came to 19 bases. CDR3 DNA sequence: TGTGCCAGCAGGACACCCTTGGAGCGGCGGACAGATACGCAGTATTTT. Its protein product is CASRTPLERRTDTQYF. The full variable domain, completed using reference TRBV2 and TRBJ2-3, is EPEVTQTPSHQVTQMGQEVILRCVPISNHLYFYWYRQILGQKVEFLVSFYNNEISEKSEIFDDQFSVERPDGSNFTLKIRSTKLEDSAMYFCASRTPLERRTDTQYFGPGTRLTVL.

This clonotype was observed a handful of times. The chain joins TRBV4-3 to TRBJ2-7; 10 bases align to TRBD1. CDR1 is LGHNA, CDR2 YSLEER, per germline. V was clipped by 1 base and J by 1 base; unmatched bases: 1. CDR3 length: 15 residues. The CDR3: CASSQGTGGSYEQYF. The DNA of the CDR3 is TGCGCCAGCAGCCAAGGGACAGGGGGTTCCTACGAGCAGTACTTC.

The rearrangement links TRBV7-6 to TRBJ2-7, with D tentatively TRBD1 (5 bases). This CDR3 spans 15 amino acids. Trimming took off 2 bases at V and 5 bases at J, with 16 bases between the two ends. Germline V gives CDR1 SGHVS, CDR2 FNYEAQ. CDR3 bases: TGTGCCAGCAGCTTAATCGGCCAGGGAATTAACGAGCAGTACTTC. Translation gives CASSLIGQGINEQYF.

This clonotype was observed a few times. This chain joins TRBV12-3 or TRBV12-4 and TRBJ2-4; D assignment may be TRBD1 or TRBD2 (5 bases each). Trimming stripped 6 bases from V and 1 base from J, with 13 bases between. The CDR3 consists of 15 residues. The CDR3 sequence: CASSTDEGAKNIQYF. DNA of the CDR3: TGTGCCAGCAGCACCGACGAGGGGGCCAAAAACATTCAGTACTTC.

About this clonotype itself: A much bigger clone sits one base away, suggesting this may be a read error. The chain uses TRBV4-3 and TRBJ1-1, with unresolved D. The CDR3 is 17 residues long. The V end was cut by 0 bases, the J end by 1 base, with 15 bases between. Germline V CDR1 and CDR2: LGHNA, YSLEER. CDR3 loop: CASSQESWAAANTEAFF. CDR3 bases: TGCGCCAGCAGCCAAGAGAGTTGGGCGGCTGCGAACACTGAAGCTTTCTTT.

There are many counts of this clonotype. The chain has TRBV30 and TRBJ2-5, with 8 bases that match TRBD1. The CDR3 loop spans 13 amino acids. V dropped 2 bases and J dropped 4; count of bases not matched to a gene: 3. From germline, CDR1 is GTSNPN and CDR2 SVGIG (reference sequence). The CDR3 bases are TGTGCCTGGAGTCTTACAGGGGGAGAGACCCAGTACTTC. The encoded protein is CAWSLTGGETQYF.

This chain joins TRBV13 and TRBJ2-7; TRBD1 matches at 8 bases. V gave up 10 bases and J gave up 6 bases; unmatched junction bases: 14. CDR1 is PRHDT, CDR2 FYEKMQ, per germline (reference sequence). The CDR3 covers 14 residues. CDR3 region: CATAIGTGLREQYF. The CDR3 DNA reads TGTGCCACCGCAATCGGGACAGGCCTTCGCGAGCAGTACTTC.

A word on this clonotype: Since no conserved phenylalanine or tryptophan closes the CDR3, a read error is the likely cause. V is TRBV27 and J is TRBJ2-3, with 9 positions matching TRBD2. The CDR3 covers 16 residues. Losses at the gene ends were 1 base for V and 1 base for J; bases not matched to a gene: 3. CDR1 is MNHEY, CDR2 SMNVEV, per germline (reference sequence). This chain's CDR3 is CASSLLRTSGTDTQYL. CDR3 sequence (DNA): TGTGCCAGCAGTTTATTGCGGACTAGCGGCACAGATACGCAGTATCTT.

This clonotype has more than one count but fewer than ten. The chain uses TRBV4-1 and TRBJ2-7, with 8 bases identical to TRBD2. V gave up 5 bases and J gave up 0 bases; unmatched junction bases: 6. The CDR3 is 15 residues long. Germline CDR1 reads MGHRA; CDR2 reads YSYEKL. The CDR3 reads CASSYSGISSYEQYF. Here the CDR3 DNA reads TGCGCCAGCAGCTATAGCGGGATCAGCTCCTACGAGCAGTACTTC.

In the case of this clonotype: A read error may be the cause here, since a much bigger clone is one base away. The CDR3 reads CASSSTGSRNQPQHF. CDR3 DNA: TGTGCCAGCAGTTCTACAGGGTCTCGCAATCAGCCCCAGCATTTT. This chain links TRBV6-4 with TRBJ1-5; tentatively, D is TRBD1 (6 bases). Germline V lookup: CDR1 MRHNA, CDR2 SNTAGT. The CDR3 spans 15 residues. Trimming took 5 bases from V and 2 from J, leaving 13 bases between them.

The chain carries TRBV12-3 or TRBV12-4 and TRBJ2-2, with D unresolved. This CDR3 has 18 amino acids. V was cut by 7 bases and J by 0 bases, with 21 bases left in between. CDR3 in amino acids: CASTSGRADPANTGELFF. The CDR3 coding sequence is TGTGCCAGCACCTCCGGTCGGGCAGACCCCGCGAACACCGGGGAGCTGTTTTTT.

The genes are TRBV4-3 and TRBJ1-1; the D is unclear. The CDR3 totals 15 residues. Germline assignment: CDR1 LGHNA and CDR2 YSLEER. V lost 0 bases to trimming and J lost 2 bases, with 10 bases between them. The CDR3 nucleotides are TGCGCCAGCAGCCAAGAATGGCCGACTAACACTGAAGCTTTCTTT. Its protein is CASSQEWPTNTEAFF.

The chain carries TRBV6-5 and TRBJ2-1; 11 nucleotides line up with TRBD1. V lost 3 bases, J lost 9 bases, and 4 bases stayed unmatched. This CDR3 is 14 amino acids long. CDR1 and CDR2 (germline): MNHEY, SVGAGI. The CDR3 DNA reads TGTGCCAGCAGTTATGGACAGGGGGCGGGTGAGCAGTTCTTC. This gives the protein CASSYGQGAGEQFF.

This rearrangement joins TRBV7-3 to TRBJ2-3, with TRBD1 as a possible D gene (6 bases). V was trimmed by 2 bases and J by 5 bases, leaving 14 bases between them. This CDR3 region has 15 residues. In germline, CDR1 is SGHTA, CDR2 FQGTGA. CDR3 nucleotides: TGTGCCAGCAGCTTAGTTGGGGGCAAAGGAGATACGCAGTATTTT. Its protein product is CASSLVGGKGDTQYF.

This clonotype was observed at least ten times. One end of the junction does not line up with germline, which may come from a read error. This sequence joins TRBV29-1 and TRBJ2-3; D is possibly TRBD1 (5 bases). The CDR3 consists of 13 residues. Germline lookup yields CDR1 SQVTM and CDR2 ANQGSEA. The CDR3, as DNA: TGCAGCGTAGAAGAACGTTTGACAGCACTTTCCTATTTT. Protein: CSVEERLTALSYF.

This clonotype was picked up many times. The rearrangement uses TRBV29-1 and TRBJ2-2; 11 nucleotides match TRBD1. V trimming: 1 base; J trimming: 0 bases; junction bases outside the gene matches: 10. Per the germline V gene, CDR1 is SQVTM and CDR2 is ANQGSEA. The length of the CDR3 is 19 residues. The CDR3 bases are TGCAGCGTTGAAGCGCCGGGACAGGGGGTGTTCGCGAACACCGGGGAGCTGTTTTTT. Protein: CSVEAPGQGVFANTGELFF.

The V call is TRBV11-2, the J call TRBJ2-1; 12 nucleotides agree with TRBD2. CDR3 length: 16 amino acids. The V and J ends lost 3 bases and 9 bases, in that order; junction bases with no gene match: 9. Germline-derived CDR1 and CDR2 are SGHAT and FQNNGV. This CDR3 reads CASSLGTSGGTSEQFF. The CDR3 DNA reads TGTGCCAGCAGCTTGGGAACTAGCGGGGGGACCTCTGAGCAGTTCTTC.

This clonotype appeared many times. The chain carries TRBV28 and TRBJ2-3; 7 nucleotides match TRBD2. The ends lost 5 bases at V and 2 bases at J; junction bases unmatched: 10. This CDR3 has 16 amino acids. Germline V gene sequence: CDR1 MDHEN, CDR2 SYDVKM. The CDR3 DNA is TGTGCCAGCAGTCCGAGGGACTACTCCTACACAGATACGCAGTATTTT. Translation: CASSPRDYSYTDTQYF.

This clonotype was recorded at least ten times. The CDR3 DNA sequence: TGTGCCAGCAGTTACAGTCAGGGGGCAGGAGAGACCCAGTACTTC. It translates to CASSYSQGAGETQYF. The gene calls are TRBV6-5 and TRBJ2-5, with 8 positions matching TRBD1. The germline CDR1 and CDR2 sequences are MNHEY and SVGAGI. V lost 2 bases to trimming and J lost 4 bases; unmatched junction nucleotides: 6. This CDR3 spans 15 amino acids.